This T cell receptor (beta chain) was captured by sequencing in a study of cytomegalovirus exposure and HLA in healthy donors. With 60 Vbeta and 13 Jbeta primers, the PCR was carried out. This table comes from immunoSEQ multiplex PCR, and its TCRdb copy is limited to in-frame clones, with some not included. In the table there are about 99,000 clones, 60% to 70% of which are singletons. Germline CDR1 is SGHTA and CDR2 is FQGNSA. The V gene end was trimmed by 1 base and the J gene end by 5 bases; junction bases not matched to a gene: 6. CDR3 size: 15 residues. For this clone: The antigen is not known.

Findings and limits, study-wide: Being productive about 87% or about 30% of the time was typical of most TCR beta V segments in an earlier analysis. TCR beta V- and J-gene trimming, according to a later analysis, was linked to a missense DCLRE1C variant. Available immune exposure information was restricted to CMV serostatus only.

The chain links TRBV7-2 to TRBJ1-1, with 8 bases aligning to TRBD1. The receptor comes from a woman in her fifties or sixties in good health and CMV-seronegative. The source material was PBMCs. The CDR3 protein is CASSLVRTGYTEAFF. The CDR3 DNA reads TGTGCCAGCAGCTTAGTCCGGACAGGGTATACTGAAGCTTTCTTT.